This T cell receptor (beta chain) was captured in a study of T cells in localized non-small cell lung cancer. CDR3 length: 15 amino acids. Germline CDR1 and CDR2: SGHNT and YYREEE (reference sequence). Trimming took 6 bases from V and 4 from J, leaving 19 bases between them. TCRdb's table, derived via immunoSEQ multiplex PCR, lists solely in-frame clones and lacks some. The top ten clones hold under 8% of a sample with around 34,000 clones, about 92% of them seen once. The TCR comes from a female donor older than 55 with stage I lung adenocarcinoma. The sample in question was peripheral blood, obtained before any cancer treatment. This chain joins TRBV5-4 and TRBJ1-1; the D is unclear. CDR3 protein: CASNLGNSIATEAFF. In nucleotides, the CDR3 is TGTGCCAGCAATCTGGGGAACAGTATAGCCACTGAAGCTTTCTTT.